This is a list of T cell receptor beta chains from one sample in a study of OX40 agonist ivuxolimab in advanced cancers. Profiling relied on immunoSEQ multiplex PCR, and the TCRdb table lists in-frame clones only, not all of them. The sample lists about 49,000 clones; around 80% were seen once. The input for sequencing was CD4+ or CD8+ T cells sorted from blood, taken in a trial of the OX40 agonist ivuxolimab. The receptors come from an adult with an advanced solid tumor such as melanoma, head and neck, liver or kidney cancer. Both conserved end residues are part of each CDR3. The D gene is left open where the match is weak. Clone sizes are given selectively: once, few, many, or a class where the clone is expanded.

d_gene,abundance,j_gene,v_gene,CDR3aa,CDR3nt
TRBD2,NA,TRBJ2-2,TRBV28,CASSFSGGATGELFF,TGTGCCAGCAGTTTTAGCGGGGGGGCCACCGGGGAGCTGTTTTTT
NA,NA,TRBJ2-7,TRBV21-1,CASSKVGASVYEQYF,TGTGCCAGCAGCAAAGTTGGAGCTAGCGTCTACGAGCAGTACTTC
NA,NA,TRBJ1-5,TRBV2,CASGERMGNQPQHF,TGTGCCAGTGGGGAAAGGATGGGCAATCAGCCCCAGCATTTT
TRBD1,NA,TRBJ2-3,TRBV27,CASSAYRDRGQPDTQYF,TGTGCCAGCAGTGCCTACCGGGACAGGGGGCAGCCAGATACGCAGTATTTT
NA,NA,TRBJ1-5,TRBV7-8,CASSLQSNQPQHF,TGTGCCAGCAGCTTACAGTCTAATCAGCCCCAGCATTTT
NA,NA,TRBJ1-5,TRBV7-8,CASSLSGQAGQPQHF,TGTGCCAGCAGCTTATCCGGGCAGGCGGGTCAGCCCCAGCATTTT
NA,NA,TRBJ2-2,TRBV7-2,CASSLRVGGGTGELFF,TGTGCCAGCAGCTTAAGAGTCGGTGGGGGCACCGGGGAGCTGTTTTTT
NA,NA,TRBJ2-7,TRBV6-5,CASSQNAYEQYF,TGTGCCAGCAGCCAAAACGCCTACGAGCAGTACTTC
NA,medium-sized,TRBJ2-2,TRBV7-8,CASSPARVSNTGELFF,TGTGCCAGCAGCCCCGCAAGGGTCTCGAACACCGGGGAGCTGTTTTTT
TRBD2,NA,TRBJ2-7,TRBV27,CASSFNRQPGLASYEQYF,TGTGCCAGCAGTTTCAATAGACAGCCGGGACTAGCGAGCTACGAGCAGTACTTC
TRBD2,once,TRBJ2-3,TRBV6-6,CASRREGTDTQYF,TGTGCCAGCAGACGGGAGGGCACAGATACGCAGTATTTT
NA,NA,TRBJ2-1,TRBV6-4,CASREGRDSYNEQFF,TGTGCCAGCAGAGAGGGGCGGGACTCCTACAATGAGCAGTTCTTC
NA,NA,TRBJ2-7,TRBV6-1,CATVQEGGQTYEQYF,TGTGCCACGGTTCAAGAGGGGGGACAGACATACGAGCAGTACTTC
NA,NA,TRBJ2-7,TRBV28,CAAPPSAPTEQYF,TGTGCCGCTCCACCCAGCGCACCTACGGAGCAGTACTTC
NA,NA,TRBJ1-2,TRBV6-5,CASSYSLGTHYGYTF,TGTGCCAGCAGTTACTCCCTCGGAACACACTATGGCTACACCTTC
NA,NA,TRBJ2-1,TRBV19,CASSGRLGSTNEQFF,TGTGCCAGTAGTGGCAGACTAGGATCCACCAATGAGCAGTTCTTC
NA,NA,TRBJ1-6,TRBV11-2,CASSLDYNSPLHF,TGTGCCAGCAGCTTAGACTATAATTCACCCCTCCACTTT
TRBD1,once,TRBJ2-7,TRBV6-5,CASRQGADEQYF,TGTGCCAGCAGACAGGGGGCCGACGAGCAGTACTTC
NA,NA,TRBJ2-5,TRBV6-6,CASSTGLQETQYF,TGTGCCAGCAGCACCGGACTCCAAGAGACCCAGTACTTC
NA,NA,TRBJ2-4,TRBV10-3,CAIGGSGKNIQYF,TGTGCCATCGGAGGTAGCGGCAAAAACATTCAGTACTTC
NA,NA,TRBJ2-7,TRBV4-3,CASSQERGNEQYF,TGCGCCAGCAGCCAAGAAAGAGGTAACGAGCAGTACTTC
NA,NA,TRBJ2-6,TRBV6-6,CASKQVSGANVLTF,TGTGCCAGCAAACAGGTATCTGGGGCCAACGTCCTGACTTTC
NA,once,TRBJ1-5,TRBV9,CASSVGWGRGQPQHF,TGTGCCAGCAGCGTAGGTTGGGGGCGTGGACAGCCCCAGCATTTT
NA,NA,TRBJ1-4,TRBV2,CASRGAGSTNEKLFF,TGTGCCAGCAGGGGTGCAGGTTCAACTAATGAAAAACTGTTTTTT
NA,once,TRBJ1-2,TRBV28,CASSYPFGRAYGYTF,TGTGCCAGCAGTTACCCCTTTGGCAGGGCCTATGGCTACACCTTC